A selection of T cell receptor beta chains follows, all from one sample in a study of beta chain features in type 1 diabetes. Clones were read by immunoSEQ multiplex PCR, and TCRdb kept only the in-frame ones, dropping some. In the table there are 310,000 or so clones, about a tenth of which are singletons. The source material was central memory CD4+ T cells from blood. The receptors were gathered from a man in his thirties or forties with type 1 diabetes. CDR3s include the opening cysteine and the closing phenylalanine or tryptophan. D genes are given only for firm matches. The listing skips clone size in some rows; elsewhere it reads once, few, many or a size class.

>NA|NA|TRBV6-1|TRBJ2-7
CASSEAGGELYEQYF
TGTGCCAGCAGTGAAGCGGGGGGCGAACTCTACGAGCAGTACTTC
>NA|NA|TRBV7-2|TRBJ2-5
CASTNPEGGAAETQYF
TGTGCCAGCACCAACCCCGAGGGGGGGGCGGCTGAGACCCAGTACTTC
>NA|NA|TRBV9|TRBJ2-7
CASSVGAPSYEQYF
TGTGCCAGCAGCGTAGGGGCTCCTTCCTACGAGCAGTACTTC
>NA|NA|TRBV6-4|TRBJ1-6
CARPGGSSPLHF
TGTGCCAGGCCCGGGGGTTCTTCACCCCTCCACTTT
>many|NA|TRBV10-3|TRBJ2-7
CAISEGLSYEQYF
TGTGCCATCAGCGAAGGACTCTCCTACGAGCAGTACTTC
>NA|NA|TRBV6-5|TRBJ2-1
CASSYSGSYNEQFF
TGTGCCAGCAGTTACTCAGGGAGCTACAATGAGCAGTTCTTC
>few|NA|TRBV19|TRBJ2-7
CASSMNGGTYEQYF
TGTGCCAGTAGTATGAACGGTGGGACTTACGAGCAGTACTTC
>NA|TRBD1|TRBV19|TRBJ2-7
CASTSRQGPYEQYF
TGTGCCAGTACCTCCAGACAGGGGCCCTACGAGCAGTACTTC
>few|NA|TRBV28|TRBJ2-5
CASSLAGGGETQYF
TGTGCCAGCAGTTTAGCAGGAGGAGGGGAGACCCAGTACTTC
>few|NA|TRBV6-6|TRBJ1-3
CASSSLVGAEWNTIYF
TGTGCCAGCAGTTCTCTCGTGGGGGCGGAGTGGAACACCATATATTTT
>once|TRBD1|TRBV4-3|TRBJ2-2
CASSHTGQGYTGELFF
TGCGCCAGCAGCCATACGGGACAGGGGTACACCGGGGAGCTGTTTTTT
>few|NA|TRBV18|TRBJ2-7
CASSPRLGEQYF
TGTGCCAGCTCACCACGACTGGGGGAGCAGTACTTC
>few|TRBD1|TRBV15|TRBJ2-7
CATSRDRTPGQGQYF
TGTGCCACCAGCAGAGATCGAACCCCCGGACAGGGGCAGTACTTC
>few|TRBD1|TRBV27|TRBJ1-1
CASSLRAPGGAWNTEAFF
TGTGCCAGCAGTTTAAGGGCCCCAGGGGGCGCGTGGAACACTGAAGCTTTCTTT
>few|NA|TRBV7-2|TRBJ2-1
CASSPFRGSYNEQFF
TGTGCCAGCAGCCCCTTCCGGGGGTCCTACAATGAGCAGTTCTTC
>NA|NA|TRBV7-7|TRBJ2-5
CASSSSAYAQTQYF
TGTGCTAGCAGCTCTAGTGCCTACGCTCAGACCCAGTACTTC
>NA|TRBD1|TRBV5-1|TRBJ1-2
CASTYPGGDGYTF
TGCGCCAGCACCTACCCAGGGGGTGACGGCTACACCTTC
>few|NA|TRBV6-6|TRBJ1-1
CASRGPGTTEAFF
TGTGCCAGCAGGGGCCCCGGTACGACTGAAGCTTTCTTT
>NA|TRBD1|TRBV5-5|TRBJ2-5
CASSPQGANQETQYF
TGTGCCAGCAGTCCACAGGGGGCGAACCAAGAGACCCAGTACTTC